The 3 T cell receptor beta chains below were found in one sample sequenced in a study of vaccination and CD4 T cells after COVID-19. These receptors have no identified antigens. Sequence data for DNA of cultured CD4+ T cells were generated by the Oncomine TCR Beta short-read assay. TCRdb processed the PCR reads anew with MiXCR; each CDR3 protein has one entry. The sample holds around 25,000 distinct CDR3 sequences, about 53% seen once. The treatment: roughly 10-day PBMC culture with coronavirus spike peptide pools or control peptides (ViraFEST assay). The sequencing input was CD4+ T cells from blood, cultured in vitro. These receptor sequences come from a human donor who had recovered from COVID-19.

The V gene is TRBV7-9, the J gene TRBJ1-4; no firm D call. This CDR3 comprises 11 residues. Deletions cut 5 bases from V and 12 bases from J, with 10 bases between. Germline values: CDR1 SEHNR, CDR2 FQNEAQ (reference sequence). The CDR3 loop is CASSPLVELFF. The CDR3 DNA sequence: TGTGCCAGCAGCCCTCTGGTGGAACTGTTTTTT.

The chain recombines TRBV27 with TRBJ2-2, with TRBD1 matching over 9 bases. Germline V lookup: CDR1 MNHEY, CDR2 SMNVEV (reference sequence). V gave up 6 bases and J gave up 6 bases; unmatched junction bases: 5. The CDR3 totals 14 residues. Here the CDR3 reads CASRTTGGPGELFF. Written as DNA, the CDR3 is TGTGCCAGCAGAACCACAGGGGGCCCCGGGGAGCTGTTTTTT.

The gene calls are TRBV24-1 and TRBJ1-1; no firm D call. Germline CDR1 reads KGHDR; CDR2 reads SFDVKD. The CDR3 totals 12 residues. Trimming took off 4 bases at V and 11 bases at J, with 13 bases between the two ends. The CDR3 sequence: CATSESSGRAFF. The CDR3 region has the DNA TGTGCCACCAGTGAGAGTTCCGGGAGGGCTTTCTTT.